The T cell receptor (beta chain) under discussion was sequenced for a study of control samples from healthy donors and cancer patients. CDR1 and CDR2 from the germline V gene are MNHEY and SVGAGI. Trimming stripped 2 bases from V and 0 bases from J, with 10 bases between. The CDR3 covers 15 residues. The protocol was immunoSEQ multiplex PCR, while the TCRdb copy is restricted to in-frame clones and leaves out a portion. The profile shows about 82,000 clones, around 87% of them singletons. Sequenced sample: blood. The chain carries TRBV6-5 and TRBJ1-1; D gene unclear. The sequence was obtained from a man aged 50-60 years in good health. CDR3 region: CASSYDQLMNTEAFF. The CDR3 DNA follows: TGTGCCAGCAGTTACGACCAGCTTATGAACACTGAAGCTTTCTTT.